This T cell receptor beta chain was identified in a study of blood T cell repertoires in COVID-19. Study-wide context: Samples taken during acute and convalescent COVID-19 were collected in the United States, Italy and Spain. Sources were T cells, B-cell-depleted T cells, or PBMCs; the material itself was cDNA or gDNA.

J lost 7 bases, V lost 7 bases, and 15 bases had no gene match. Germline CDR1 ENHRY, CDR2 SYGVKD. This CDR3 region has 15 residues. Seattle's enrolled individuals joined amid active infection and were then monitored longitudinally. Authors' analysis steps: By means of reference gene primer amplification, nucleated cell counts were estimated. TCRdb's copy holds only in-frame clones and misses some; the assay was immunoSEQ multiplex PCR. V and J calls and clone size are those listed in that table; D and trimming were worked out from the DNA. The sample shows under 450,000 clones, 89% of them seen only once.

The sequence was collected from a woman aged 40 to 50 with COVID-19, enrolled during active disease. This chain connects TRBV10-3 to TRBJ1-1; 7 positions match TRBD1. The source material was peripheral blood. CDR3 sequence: CAINHLDRDGGEAFF. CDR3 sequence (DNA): TGTGCCATCAATCACCTCGACAGGGACGGGGGTGAAGCTTTCTTT.